A selection of T cell receptor beta chains follows, all from one sample in a study of cytomegalovirus exposure and HLA in healthy donors. TCRdb keeps only in-frame clones here, not all; method: immunoSEQ multiplex PCR. The sample has about 140,000 clones, approximately 80% seen once. The sample taken for sequencing was PBMCs. These receptors all come from a man aged 18 to 30 in good health and CMV-seronegative. CDR3s include the opening cysteine and the closing phenylalanine or tryptophan. A D gene is named only where the DNA matches it firmly. Expanded clones get a size class; other rows say once, few or many, or leave the size out.

abundance: few; j_gene: TRBJ1-4; d_gene: .; v_gene: TRBV18; CDR3aa: CASSPHPVPGEKLFF; CDR3nt: TGTGCCAGCTCACCACACCCTGTACCAGGAGAAAAACTGTTTTTT
abundance: .; j_gene: TRBJ1-2; d_gene: .; v_gene: TRBV4-1; CDR3aa: CASSHQQDPSGYTF; CDR3nt: TGCGCCAGCAGCCACCAGCAGGATCCGAGTGGCTACACCTTC
abundance: .; j_gene: TRBJ1-1; d_gene: .; v_gene: TRBV9; CDR3aa: CASSVDRDTEAFF; CDR3nt: TGTGCCAGCAGCGTAGACAGGGACACTGAAGCTTTCTTT
abundance: once; j_gene: TRBJ2-2; d_gene: TRBD1; v_gene: TRBV30; CDR3aa: CAWSTKQGAGTGELFF; CDR3nt: TGTGCCTGGAGTACTAAACAGGGGGCAGGCACCGGGGAGCTGTTTTTT
abundance: once; j_gene: TRBJ2-7; d_gene: .; v_gene: TRBV11-3; CDR3aa: CASSLNRDYEQYF; CDR3nt: TGTGCCAGCAGCTTAAACAGAGACTACGAGCAGTACTTC
abundance: .; j_gene: TRBJ1-5; d_gene: .; v_gene: TRBV9; CDR3aa: CASSAGLQSNAQHF; CDR3nt: TGTGCCAGCAGCGCGGGACTTCAATCAAATGCCCAGCATTTT
abundance: .; j_gene: TRBJ2-7; d_gene: .; v_gene: TRBV12-1; CDR3aa: CASRAGTSGGFYEQYF; CDR3nt: TGTGCCAGCCGAGCCGGGACTAGCGGGGGATTCTACGAGCAGTACTTC
abundance: .; j_gene: TRBJ2-1; d_gene: TRBD2; v_gene: TRBV30; CDR3aa: CAWSVSVAGGFHEQFF; CDR3nt: TGTGCCTGGAGTGTCAGCGTAGCGGGAGGTTTTCATGAGCAGTTCTTC
abundance: once; j_gene: TRBJ1-1; d_gene: TRBD1; v_gene: TRBV19; CDR3aa: CASSTRTGMNTEAFF; CDR3nt: TGTGCCAGTAGTACCCGGACAGGGATGAACACTGAAGCTTTCTTT
abundance: .; j_gene: TRBJ2-7; d_gene: TRBD1; v_gene: TRBV27; CDR3aa: CASSRNPGQGAYEQYF; CDR3nt: TGTGCCAGCAGTCGAAACCCCGGACAGGGGGCCTACGAGCAGTACTTC
abundance: .; j_gene: TRBJ2-2; d_gene: .; v_gene: TRBV10-2; CDR3aa: CASFGEGEDGELFF; CDR3nt: TGCGCCAGCTTTGGGGAGGGGGAGGACGGGGAGCTGTTTTTT
abundance: .; j_gene: TRBJ2-7; d_gene: .; v_gene: TRBV28; CDR3aa: CASSLSSEQYF; CDR3nt: TGTGCCAGCAGTTTGTCGTCCGAGCAGTACTTC
abundance: .; j_gene: TRBJ1-5; d_gene: .; v_gene: TRBV19; CDR3aa: CASSMGGGQPQHF; CDR3nt: TGTGCCAGTAGTATGGGGGGTGGTCAGCCCCAGCATTTT
abundance: .; j_gene: TRBJ1-4; d_gene: TRBD1; v_gene: TRBV28; CDR3aa: CASSYPQGAKREKLFF; CDR3nt: TGTGCCAGCAGCTATCCACAGGGGGCCAAAAGGGAAAAACTGTTTTTT
abundance: .; j_gene: TRBJ1-3; d_gene: TRBD1; v_gene: TRBV11-3; CDR3aa: CASSYQGQAGNTIYF; CDR3nt: TGTGCCAGCAGCTACCAAGGACAGGCTGGAAACACCATATATTTT
abundance: .; j_gene: TRBJ2-1; d_gene: .; v_gene: TRBV5-1; CDR3aa: CASSSNPRGQFF; CDR3nt: TGCGCCAGCAGCTCAAATCCTAGGGGGCAGTTCTTC
abundance: .; j_gene: TRBJ2-7; d_gene: .; v_gene: TRBV7-2; CDR3aa: CASSPGGPSYEQYF; CDR3nt: TGTGCCAGCAGCCCCGGAGGGCCCTCCTACGAGCAGTACTTC
abundance: few; j_gene: TRBJ2-7; d_gene: TRBD2; v_gene: TRBV15; CDR3aa: CATSSLAGENEQYF; CDR3nt: TGTGCCACCAGCAGTTTAGCGGGAGAGAACGAGCAGTACTTC
abundance: .; j_gene: TRBJ2-3; d_gene: .; v_gene: TRBV25-1; CDR3aa: CASSEFAWKGRSTDTQYF; CDR3nt: TGTGCCAGCAGTGAATTCGCCTGGAAGGGGCGTAGCACAGATACGCAGTATTTT
abundance: .; j_gene: TRBJ2-1; d_gene: .; v_gene: TRBV5-4; CDR3aa: CASSLGLEQGAYNEQFF; CDR3nt: TGTGCCAGCAGCTTGGGGTTGGAGCAAGGCGCCTACAATGAGCAGTTCTTC
abundance: .; j_gene: TRBJ2-7; d_gene: .; v_gene: TRBV21-1; CDR3aa: CASSKTRGNEQYF; CDR3nt: TGTGCCAGCAGCAAAACCAGGGGGAACGAGCAGTACTTC
abundance: .; j_gene: TRBJ2-7; d_gene: TRBD2; v_gene: TRBV10-3; CDR3aa: CAISDSGLASYEQYF; CDR3nt: TGTGCCATCAGTGATTCGGGACTAGCGAGCTACGAGCAGTACTTC
abundance: .; j_gene: TRBJ2-3; d_gene: .; v_gene: TRBV19; CDR3aa: CASSILPGSTDTQYF; CDR3nt: TGTGCCAGTAGTATATTACCCGGGAGCACAGATACGCAGTATTTT
abundance: .; j_gene: TRBJ1-2; d_gene: .; v_gene: TRBV6-1; CDR3aa: CASRGTLRDYGYTF; CDR3nt: TGTGCCAGCAGGGGGACATTGCGTGACTATGGCTACACCTTC
abundance: .; j_gene: TRBJ2-5; d_gene: TRBD2; v_gene: TRBV7-2; CDR3aa: CASSYGGAGGQETQYF; CDR3nt: TGTGCCAGCAGCTACGGAGGTGCGGGGGGTCAAGAGACCCAGTACTTC
abundance: once; j_gene: TRBJ2-3; d_gene: TRBD2; v_gene: TRBV6-5; CDR3aa: CASSSSGGTDTQYF; CDR3nt: TGTGCCAGCAGTTCTAGCGGGGGGACAGATACGCAGTATTTT
abundance: .; j_gene: TRBJ1-2; d_gene: .; v_gene: TRBV27; CDR3aa: CASSLERGAPGDGYTF; CDR3nt: TGTGCCAGCAGTTTGGAGCGGGGGGCTCCGGGTGATGGCTACACCTTC
abundance: .; j_gene: TRBJ1-2; d_gene: .; v_gene: TRBV6-5; CDR3aa: CASSLAGGDGYTF; CDR3nt: TGTGCCAGCAGCCTAGCGGGGGGGGATGGCTACACCTTC
abundance: .; j_gene: TRBJ2-7; d_gene: .; v_gene: TRBV19; CDR3aa: CASSIVAGAYEQYF; CDR3nt: TGTGCCAGTAGTATAGTCGCCGGGGCCTACGAGCAGTACTTC
abundance: once; j_gene: TRBJ2-3; d_gene: TRBD1; v_gene: TRBV7-6; CDR3aa: CASSLVQGAITDTQYF; CDR3nt: TGTGCCAGCAGCTTAGTACAGGGGGCTATCACAGATACGCAGTATTTT
abundance: .; j_gene: TRBJ1-2; d_gene: .; v_gene: TRBV27; CDR3aa: CASSSTQRDNGYTF; CDR3nt: TGTGCCAGCAGTTCGACACAGCGGGATAATGGCTACACCTTC
abundance: .; j_gene: TRBJ2-7; d_gene: .; v_gene: TRBV29-1; CDR3aa: CSVVPPRTVGRYEQYF; CDR3nt: TGCAGCGTTGTTCCTCCCCGGACAGTCGGTCGCTACGAGCAGTACTTC
abundance: .; j_gene: TRBJ2-1; d_gene: TRBD2; v_gene: TRBV29-1; CDR3aa: CSVEPSGAYNEQFF; CDR3nt: TGCAGCGTTGAACCTAGCGGGGCCTACAATGAGCAGTTCTTC
abundance: .; j_gene: TRBJ2-1; d_gene: .; v_gene: TRBV7-3; CDR3aa: CASSLSGRVDYNEQFF; CDR3nt: TGTGCCAGCAGCTTAAGTGGCAGGGTGGATTACAATGAGCAGTTCTTC
abundance: .; j_gene: TRBJ1-3; d_gene: TRBD1; v_gene: TRBV4-1; CDR3aa: CASSQGGTGGLKRNTIYF; CDR3nt: TGCGCCAGCAGCCAAGGCGGGACAGGGGGACTTAAAAGAAACACCATATATTTT
abundance: .; j_gene: TRBJ1-3; d_gene: .; v_gene: TRBV27; CDR3aa: CASSPISAGNTIYF; CDR3nt: TGTGCCAGCAGCCCTATTTCCGCTGGAAACACCATATATTTT
abundance: .; j_gene: TRBJ1-5; d_gene: TRBD1; v_gene: TRBV19; CDR3aa: CASSNGQGLHQPQHF; CDR3nt: TGTGCCAGTAGTAACGGACAGGGCCTACATCAGCCCCAGCATTTT
abundance: .; j_gene: TRBJ2-7; d_gene: .; v_gene: TRBV6-4; CDR3aa: CASSDYKSDRQFYYEQYF; CDR3nt: TGTGCCAGCAGTGACTATAAATCCGACAGGCAATTTTACTACGAGCAGTACTTC
abundance: few; j_gene: TRBJ2-1; d_gene: .; v_gene: TRBV5-1; CDR3aa: CASTTGVSYNEQFF; CDR3nt: TGCGCCAGTACTACGGGGGTCTCCTACAATGAGCAGTTCTTC
abundance: .; j_gene: TRBJ1-2; d_gene: .; v_gene: TRBV27; CDR3aa: CASSPRGENYGYTF; CDR3nt: TGTGCCAGCAGTCCCCGGGGGGAGAACTATGGCTACACCTTC
abundance: .; j_gene: TRBJ1-5; d_gene: TRBD1; v_gene: TRBV30; CDR3aa: CAWSPGTGQPQHF; CDR3nt: TGTGCCTGGAGTCCGGGGACAGGGCAGCCCCAGCATTTT
abundance: .; j_gene: TRBJ2-5; d_gene: TRBD2; v_gene: TRBV18; CDR3aa: CASSPPTGLAVTQYF; CDR3nt: TGTGCCAGCTCACCACCGACGGGACTAGCGGTAACCCAGTACTTC
abundance: .; j_gene: TRBJ2-7; d_gene: TRBD1; v_gene: TRBV7-9; CDR3aa: CASSLGDRGYEQYF; CDR3nt: TGTGCCAGCAGCTTAGGGGACAGGGGCTACGAGCAGTACTTC
abundance: .; j_gene: TRBJ2-7; d_gene: .; v_gene: TRBV15; CDR3aa: CAASSRYSNEQYF; CDR3nt: TGTGCCGCCAGCAGTCGATACTCCAACGAGCAGTACTTC
abundance: .; j_gene: TRBJ1-2; d_gene: TRBD1; v_gene: TRBV7-9; CDR3aa: CASSRETGAQGYTF; CDR3nt: TGTGCCAGCAGCAGAGAAACAGGGGCTCAGGGCTACACCTTC
abundance: .; j_gene: TRBJ2-1; d_gene: TRBD1; v_gene: TRBV6-5; CDR3aa: CASSTGASYNEQFF; CDR3nt: TGTGCCAGCAGTACAGGGGCCAGCTACAATGAGCAGTTCTTC
abundance: few; j_gene: TRBJ1-2; d_gene: TRBD1; v_gene: TRBV7-2; CDR3aa: CASSLEQGGPSYGYTF; CDR3nt: TGTGCCAGCAGCTTAGAACAGGGGGGGCCCAGCTATGGCTACACCTTC
abundance: once; j_gene: TRBJ2-7; d_gene: TRBD2; v_gene: TRBV6-6; CDR3aa: CASSYAGDSYEQYF; CDR3nt: TGTGCCAGCAGTTACGCGGGGGACTCCTACGAGCAGTACTTC
abundance: .; j_gene: TRBJ1-6; d_gene: .; v_gene: TRBV7-7; CDR3aa: CASSLGASSPLHF; CDR3nt: TGTGCCAGCAGCTTAGGGGCGAGTTCACCCCTCCACTTT
abundance: .; j_gene: TRBJ1-1; d_gene: TRBD1; v_gene: TRBV7-6; CDR3aa: CASSYRTGPNTEAFF; CDR3nt: TGTGCCAGCAGCTATAGGACAGGGCCGAACACTGAAGCTTTCTTT
abundance: .; j_gene: TRBJ2-5; d_gene: TRBD2; v_gene: TRBV2; CDR3aa: CASSEGASGGLETQYF; CDR3nt: TGTGCCAGCAGTGAAGGGGCTAGCGGGGGGTTGGAGACCCAGTACTTC
abundance: .; j_gene: TRBJ2-5; d_gene: TRBD2; v_gene: TRBV27; CDR3aa: CASSLHLADFQETQYF; CDR3nt: TGTGCCAGCAGTTTGCACCTAGCGGATTTCCAAGAGACCCAGTACTTC
abundance: few; j_gene: TRBJ2-5; d_gene: TRBD1; v_gene: TRBV2; CDR3aa: CASSGRGLQETQYF; CDR3nt: TGTGCCAGCAGTGGAAGGGGGCTCCAAGAGACCCAGTACTTC